The clone carrying this T cell receptor (beta chain) was recorded at least ten times. This sample was included in a study of human T cells and chemical hapten exposure. The germline CDR1 and CDR2 sequences are MDHEN and SYDVKM. The V segment lost 6 bases and the J segment 1 base; nucleotides outside the gene matches: 2. The CDR3 spans 13 residues. One entry per CDR3 protein results from TCRdb running MiXCR on the RACE reads. The sample has about 49,000 distinct CDR3 sequences; 9.3% are singletons. Documented time point: patch test 1, 2 weeks after DPC sensitization. The treatment denotes: therapeutic diphenylcyclopropenone sensitization with weekly scalp DPC.

The sequence was obtained from a woman aged 45-60 years with alopecia areata. Some clones in this sample may be carry-over from other donors' samples. V and J are TRBV28 and TRBJ1-1; TRBD1 agrees at 7 bases. Sequences were derived from whole blood, sampled in connection with sensitization to the hapten diphenylcyclopropenone (DPC). The DNA of the CDR3 is TGTGCCAGCAGGAGACAGGGGAACACTGAAGCTTTCTTT. As protein: CASRRQGNTEAFF.